The 26 T cell receptor beta chains below come from one sample, sequenced in a study of shared T cell receptors in the human thymus. Sequenced by immunoSEQ multiplex PCR; TCRdb stores in-frame clones only, minus some. Of under 850,000 clones in the sample, around 89% are singletons; the top ten hold about 0.01%. This same sample was also part of a study on human thymus T cells.

The sample was thymocytes. The receptor set was obtained from a boy younger than two with a congenital heart defect.

This chain connects TRBV18 to TRBJ2-7; 7 bases line up with TRBD2. CDR3 size: 15 residues. Germline CDR1 KGHSH, CDR2 LQKENI. The V segment lost 1 base and the J segment 4 bases; nucleotides outside the gene matches: 7. The CDR3, as DNA: TGTGCCAGCTCACCACGGGGGGGGAATGGGTACGAGCAGTACTTC. It codes for CASSPRGGNGYEQYF.

The V call is TRBV5-4, the J call TRBJ1-2; D is possibly TRBD1 (6 bases). The CDR3 loop spans 14 amino acids. The germline gives CDR1 SGHNT, CDR2 YYREEE (reference sequence). V lost 0 bases and J 0 bases, leaving 6 bases between the germline ends. This chain's CDR3 is CASSLGTANYGYTF. The CDR3 DNA reads as TGTGCCAGCAGCTTGGGGACAGCTAACTATGGCTACACCTTC. The whole variable domain, filled in from reference TRBV5-4 and TRBJ1-2, reads ETGVTQSPTHLIKTRGQQVTLRCSSQSGHNTVSWYQQALGQGPQFIFQYYREEENGRGNFPPRFSGLQFPNYSSELNVNALELDDSALYLCASSLGTANYGYTFGSGTRLTVV.

The chain is built from TRBV10-1 and TRBJ2-1; 9 bases align to TRBD1. The CDR3 loop spans 16 amino acids. From germline, CDR1 is WNHNN and CDR2 SYGVQD (reference sequence). The J segment lost 5 bases and the V segment lost 6 bases, leaving 11 bases of the junction unmatched. Written as DNA, the CDR3 is TGCGCCAGCAGCTCGGACCGGGACAGGGTCCACAATGAGCAGTTCTTC. Its translation is CASSSDRDRVHNEQFF.

The chain is built from TRBV12-5 and TRBJ2-1, with no clear D. In germline, CDR1 is LGHNT, CDR2 FRNRAP. This CDR3 is 12 amino acids long. Trimming removed 1 base from V and 10 bases from J, with 8 bases in between. The DNA for the CDR3 is TGTGCTAGTGGTTTGGGACTCGCGGAGCAGTTCTTC. Encoded protein: CASGLGLAEQFF.

This chain links TRBV7-2 with TRBJ1-5; TRBD1 matches at 8 bases. The CDR3 sequence is 16 residues long. The V gene end was trimmed by 5 bases and the J gene end by 4 bases; junction bases not matched to a gene: 10. CDR1 and CDR2 (germline): SGHTA, FQGNSA. DNA of the CDR3: TGTGCCAGCAGCGAGGCGGGGGACAGGAGAAATCAGCCCCAGCATTTT. This codes for CASSEAGDRRNQPQHF.

The CDR3 protein is CASSQDQKSGRLPYNEQFF. In DNA form, the CDR3 reads TGTGCCAGCAGCCAAGATCAGAAGAGCGGGAGACTCCCCTACAATGAGCAGTTCTTC. The chain employs TRBV14 and TRBJ2-1, with TRBD2 identical over 8 bases. The ends lost 0 bases at V and 2 bases at J; junction bases unmatched: 12. The CDR3 consists of 19 residues. CDR1 and CDR2 (germline): SGHDN, FVKESK.

This clone has only a few counts. The chain has TRBV12-5 and TRBJ1-2; TRBD1 aligns across 9 bases. CDR1 and CDR2 (germline): LGHNT, FRNRAP. The V segment lost 6 bases and the J segment 0 bases; nucleotides outside the gene matches: 11. The CDR3 length is 17 residues. CDR3 coding DNA: TGTGCTAGTGGCGGAACAGGGGGCAAGGAAGCTAACTATGGCTACACCTTC. It yields the protein CASGGTGGKEANYGYTF.

The rearrangement links TRBV14 to TRBJ1-1; 7 positions match TRBD1. The germline V gene has CDR1 SGHDN and CDR2 FVKESK. V was pared by 3 bases and J by 6 bases, with 4 bases of the junction left unmatched. This CDR3 has 13 residues. In nucleotides, the CDR3 is TGTGCCAGCAGCCACGACAGGGAGGCTGAAGCTTTCTTT. Protein product: CASSHDREAEAFF.

V and J are TRBV7-9 and TRBJ2-1; perhaps TRBD1 as D (5 bases). From germline, CDR1 is SEHNR and CDR2 FQNEAQ (reference sequence). The CDR3 totals 14 residues. V was trimmed by 1 base and J by 7 bases, leaving 11 bases between them. CDR3 protein: CASSLDPGRNEQFF. The CDR3 bases are TGTGCCAGCAGCTTAGATCCAGGGCGAAATGAGCAGTTCTTC.

The chain is built from TRBV4-3 and TRBJ2-3, with TRBD1 identical over 7 bases. Unmatched junction bases numbered 8, after V lost 6 bases and J lost 5 bases. The CDR3 totals 14 residues. Germline V gives CDR1 LGHNA, CDR2 YSLEER. The chain's CDR3 is CASRPGGFGDTQYF. For the CDR3, the DNA is TGCGCCAGCAGGCCAGGGGGTTTTGGAGATACGCAGTATTTT.

This chain links TRBV7-2 with TRBJ2-2, with TRBD2 as a possible D gene (7 bases). Germline CDR1 SGHTA, CDR2 FQGNSA. V lost 5 bases, J lost 3 bases, and 22 bases lay in between. This CDR3 is 18 amino acids long. Written as DNA, the CDR3 is TGTGCCAGCAGCCCAAAGGGGGGGGAGGGTCTTGACACCGGGGAGCTGTTTTTT. Translating gives CASSPKGGEGLDTGELFF. Looking up the rest from reference TRBV7-2 and TRBJ2-2 gives the full variable domain: GAGVSQSPSNKVTEKGKDVELRCDPISGHTALYWYRQSLGQGLEFLIYFQGNSAPDKSGLPSDRFSAERTGGSVSTLTIQRTQQEDSAVYLCASSPKGGEGLDTGELFFGEGSRLTVL.

The rearrangement uses TRBV2 and TRBJ2-1; D is unresolved. Between the trimmed V and J ends, which lost 6 bases and 1 base, there was a span of 13 bases. Germline loops: CDR1 SNHLY, CDR2 FYNNEI. This CDR3 is 15 amino acids long. CDR3 sequence reads: CASREPRASYNEQFF. In DNA, the CDR3 is TGTGCCAGCAGGGAACCGAGAGCATCCTACAATGAGCAGTTCTTC.

The chain uses TRBV5-6 and TRBJ2-1; perhaps TRBD1 as D (6 bases). The V end was cut by 4 bases, the J end by 3 bases, with 20 bases between. Germline CDR1 is SGHDT and CDR2 is YYEEEE. The CDR3 is 17 residues long. The CDR3 DNA follows: TGTGCCAGCAGCCCCCCACCTGGACAGTTTCTCTACAATGAGCAGTTCTTC. It specifies CASSPPPGQFLYNEQFF. The whole variable domain, filled in from reference TRBV5-6 and TRBJ2-1, reads DAGVTQSPTHLIKTRGQQVTLRCSPKSGHDTVSWYQQALGQGPQFIFQYYEEEERQRGNFPDRFSGHQFPNYSSELNVNALLLGDSALYLCASSPPPGQFLYNEQFFGPGTRLTVL.

This clone appeared a single time. The rearrangement links TRBV5-6 to TRBJ2-1; D gene uncertain. Germline V gene sequence: CDR1 SGHDT, CDR2 YYEEEE. V was clipped by 0 bases and J by 4 bases, with 11 bases between them. This CDR3 contains 15 residues. Written as DNA, the CDR3 is TGTGCCAGCAGCTTGGAAACTCCAATTTACAATGAGCAGTTCTTC. Its protein product is CASSLETPIYNEQFF.

The V gene is TRBV7-7, the J gene TRBJ2-5, with D tentatively TRBD2 (5 bases). Trimming took off 3 bases at V and 0 bases at J, with 14 bases between the two ends. The length of the CDR3 is 16 residues. The V gene's germline CDR1 is SSHAT and CDR2 FNYEAQ (reference sequence). The CDR3 DNA reads TGTGCCAGCAGCTTCGCGGGCGGGCCGTACCAAGAGACCCAGTACTTC. Translated: CASSFAGGPYQETQYF.

The chain combines TRBV7-2 with TRBJ2-2, with D unresolved. This CDR3 region has 15 residues. From germline, CDR1 is SGHTA and CDR2 FQGNSA. V dropped 0 bases and J dropped 3 bases, with 8 bases sitting between them. The CDR3 nucleotides read TGTGCCAGCAGCTTAGCGCACAGTTACACCGGGGAGCTGTTTTTT. Amino acid sequence: CASSLAHSYTGELFF.

The genes are TRBV1 and TRBJ2-4; the D call in the table, TRBD2, was not verified against the DNA. TRBV1 is annotated as a pseudogene. This CDR3 is 18 amino acids long. The CDR3 nucleotides read TGCACCAGCAGCCAAGGGGGACTAGCGGGACGGTCCAAAAACATTCAGTACTTC. It codes for CTSSQGGLAGRSKNIQYF.

V is TRBV20-1 and J is TRBJ1-1; D is ambiguous. Trimming removed 3 bases at V and 0 bases at J, with 2 bases between. The CDR3 loop spans 11 amino acids. Per germline, CDR1 DFQATT and CDR2 SNEGSKA (reference sequence). CDR3: CSASMNTEAFF. CDR3 DNA sequence: TGCAGTGCTAGTATGAACACTGAAGCTTTCTTT.

This clone has a handful of counts. The V and J genes are TRBV6-6 and TRBJ1-4, with 7 bases identical to TRBD1. Losses at the gene ends were 11 bases for V and 5 bases for J; bases not matched to a gene: 8. CDR3 size: 13 residues. Germline CDR1 is MNHNY and CDR2 is SVGAGI (reference sequence). The CDR3 DNA is TGTGCCGCATCGGGGACAGAAAATGAAAAACTGTTTTTT. This sequence encodes CAASGTENEKLFF.

The chain employs TRBV27 and TRBJ2-4, with TRBD1 matching over 8 bases. The CDR3 has 15 amino acids. In germline, CDR1 is MNHEY, CDR2 SMNVEV (reference sequence). The V gene end was trimmed by 4 bases and the J gene end by 2 bases; junction bases not matched to a gene: 4. The CDR3 loop is CASSSTGATKNIQYF. DNA of the CDR3: TGTGCCAGCAGTTCGACAGGGGCTACCAAAAACATTCAGTACTTC.

V is TRBV7-6 and J is TRBJ2-1; TRBD1 aligns across 8 bases. Trimming removed 4 bases from V and 7 bases from J; junction bases left unmatched: 9. The CDR3 loop spans 15 amino acids. Germline V gene lookup returns CDR1 SGHVS and CDR2 FNYEAQ. The CDR3 coding sequence is TGTGCCAGCAGCTACGGACAGGGCGAGATTAATGAGCAGTTCTTC. Protein: CASSYGQGEINEQFF.

The chain has TRBV25-1 and TRBJ2-7, with 9 bases matching TRBD1. The CDR3 consists of 15 residues. In germline, CDR1 is MGHDK, CDR2 SYGVNS. The trim removed 3 bases at V and 5 bases at J, leaving 8 bases unmatched. The CDR3 DNA follows: TGTGCCAGCAGTGATCGGACAGGGGAGACCCACGAGCAGTACTTC. This sequence encodes CASSDRTGETHEQYF.

This chain uses TRBV5-1 with TRBJ2-5, with D possibly being TRBD2 (5 bases). The CDR3 runs 11 residues. Between the trimmed V and J ends, which lost 5 bases and 6 bases, there was a span of 8 bases. Germline values: CDR1 SGHRS, CDR2 YFSETQ. CDR3: CASSGGKTQYF. The CDR3 bases are TGCGCCAGCAGTGGAGGAAAGACCCAGTACTTC.

V is TRBV30 and J is TRBJ1-4; 8 bases agree with TRBD1. The trim removed 3 bases at V and 4 bases at J, leaving 16 bases unmatched. Germline CDR1 reads GTSNPN; CDR2 reads SVGIG (reference sequence). The CDR3 loop spans 18 amino acids. The CDR3 nucleotides are TGTGCCTGGAGAGAACGGGGACAGGACCTTACCCATAATGAAAAACTGTTTTTT. Residues: CAWRERGQDLTHNEKLFF.

The CDR3 sequence is CASSLSGSSYNEQFF. The DNA for the CDR3 is TGTGCCAGCAGCCTGAGCGGGAGCTCCTACAATGAGCAGTTCTTC. This chain connects TRBV11-3 to TRBJ2-1, with 8 nucleotides matching TRBD2. The germline CDR1 and CDR2 sequences are SGHNT and YENEEA. This CDR3 comprises 15 residues. V dropped 5 bases and J dropped 0; count of bases not matched to a gene: 3.

The chain carries TRBV30 and TRBJ1-2; D is perhaps TRBD1 (5 bases). V shed 4 bases and J shed 6 bases, with 18 bases lying between them. Per germline, CDR1 GTSNPN and CDR2 SVGIG (reference sequence). The CDR3 totals 14 residues. CDR3 nucleotides: TGTGCCTGGAATCAGGGTGGTGGAATGGATGGCTACACCTTC. Translating it yields CAWNQGGGMDGYTF.